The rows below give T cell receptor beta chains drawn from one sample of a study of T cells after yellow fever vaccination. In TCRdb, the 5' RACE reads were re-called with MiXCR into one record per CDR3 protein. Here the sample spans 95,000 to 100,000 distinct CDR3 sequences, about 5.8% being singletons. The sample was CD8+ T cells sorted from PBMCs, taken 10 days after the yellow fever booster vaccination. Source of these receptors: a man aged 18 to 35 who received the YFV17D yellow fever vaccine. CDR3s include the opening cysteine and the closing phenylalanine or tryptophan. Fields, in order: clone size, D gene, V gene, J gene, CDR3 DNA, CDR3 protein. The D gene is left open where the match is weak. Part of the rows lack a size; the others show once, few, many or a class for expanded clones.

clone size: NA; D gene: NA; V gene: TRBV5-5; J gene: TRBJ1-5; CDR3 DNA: TGTGCCAGCAGCGCGGGGGTGGGGCATAGCAATCAGCCCCAGCATTTT; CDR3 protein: CASSAGVGHSNQPQHF
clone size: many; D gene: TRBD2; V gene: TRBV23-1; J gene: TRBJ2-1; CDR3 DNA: TGCGCCAGCAGTCAAAAGCGGGGGCCCCTGTGCGAGCAGTTCTTC; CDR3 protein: CASSQKRGPLCEQFF
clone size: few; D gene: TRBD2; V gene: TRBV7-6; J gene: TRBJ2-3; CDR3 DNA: TGTGCCAGCAGCCCGACTAGTAGCGGGGGTTCCACAGATACGCAGTATTTT; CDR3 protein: CASSPTSSGGSTDTQYF
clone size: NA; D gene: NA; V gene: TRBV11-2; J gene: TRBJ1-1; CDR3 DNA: TGTGCCAGCAGCTTATTCCGTTTACGAGCGGCTACGAACACTGAAGCTTTCTTT; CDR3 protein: CASSLFRLRAATNTEAFF
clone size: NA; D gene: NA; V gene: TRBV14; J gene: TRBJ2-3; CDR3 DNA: TGTGCCAGCAGCCAAGATTTCCCAAATACGCAGTATTTT; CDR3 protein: CASSQDFPNTQYF
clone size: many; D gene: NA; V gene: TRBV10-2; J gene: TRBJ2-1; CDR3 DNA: TGCGCCAGCAGGAGGGACTCAAGCTCCTACAATGAGCAGTTCTTC; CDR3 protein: CASRRDSSSYNEQFF
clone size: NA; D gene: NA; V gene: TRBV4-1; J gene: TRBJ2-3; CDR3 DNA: TGCGCCAGCAGCCAAGACGCCACAGATACGCAGTATTTT; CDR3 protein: CASSQDATDTQYF
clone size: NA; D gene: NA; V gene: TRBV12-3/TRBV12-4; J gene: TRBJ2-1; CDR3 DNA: TGTGCCATCCCTACCGTGGGTGAGCAGTTCTTC; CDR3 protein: CAIPTVGEQFF
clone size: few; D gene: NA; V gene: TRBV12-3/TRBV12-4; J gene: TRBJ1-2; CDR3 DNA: TGTGCCAGCAGTCCGAAACACGCCTATGGCTACACCTTC; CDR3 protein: CASSPKHAYGYTF
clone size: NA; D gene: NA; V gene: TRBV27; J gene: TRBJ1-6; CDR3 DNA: TGTGCCACCAAAACCGGAAAGAATGGGGTATCACCCCTCCACTTT; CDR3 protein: CATKTGKNGVSPLHF
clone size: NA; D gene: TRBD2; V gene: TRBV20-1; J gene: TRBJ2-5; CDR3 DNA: TGCAGTGCTGAAGGACTAGCGGGGTACAATTCACAAGAGACCCAGTACTTC; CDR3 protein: CSAEGLAGYNSQETQYF
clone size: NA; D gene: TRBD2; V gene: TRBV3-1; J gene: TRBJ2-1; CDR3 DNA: TGTGCCAGCAGCCAAGACGAGGTGACTAGCGGGTGGATAGGAGGTAATGAGCAGTTCTTC; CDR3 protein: CASSQDEVTSGWIGGNEQFF
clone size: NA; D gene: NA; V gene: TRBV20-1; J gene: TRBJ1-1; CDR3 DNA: TGCAGTGCCTCGGGCACCGAGGTGAACACTGAAGCTTTCTTT; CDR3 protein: CSASGTEVNTEAFF